This T cell receptor beta chain was sequenced during a study of blood T cell repertoires in COVID-19. Looking at the study overall: Whether acute or convalescent, the COVID-19 samples came from the United States, Italy and Spain. Sample material is recorded as cDNA or gDNA derived from T cells, B-cell-depleted T cells, or PBMCs.

Authors' processing steps: Scientists estimated how many nucleated cells there were by amplifying reference gene primers. Profiling relied on immunoSEQ multiplex PCR, and the TCRdb table lists in-frame clones only, not all of them. Clonal size and the V and J genes are those of that table, whereas D and trimming came from the DNA. The sample yields 200,000 to 300,000 clones, about 83% seen once. V lost 4 bases and J lost 10, with 14 bases in between. The CDR3 runs 14 residues. Germline assignment: CDR1 ENHRY and CDR2 SYGVKD. The sequencing input was peripheral blood. The chain employs TRBV10-3 and TRBJ1-6; TRBD1 is a possible D gene (6 bases). The TCR originated in a man older than 75 with acute or convalescent COVID-19. The chain's CDR3 is CAISGDRLNSPLHF. In DNA form, the CDR3 reads TGTGCCATCAGTGGAGACAGGCTGAACTCACCCCTCCACTTT.